The table lists the clone carrying this T cell receptor (beta chain) with a few counts. Its antigen remains unidentified. The data derive from a study of blood T cells in healthy people across ages. Overall study results and limits: Diversity of TCR beta correlated strongly with naive T cell percentage. Observed TCR beta diversity per million T cells went down as age went up. This fall followed a roughly linear course with age.

The CDR3 spans 11 residues. Deletions cut 3 bases from V and 4 bases from J, with 6 bases between. The germline V gene has CDR1 SQVTM and CDR2 ANQGSEA. Sample donors were healthy Caucasian individuals that came from Russia, aged roughly 6 to 95. Each sample used at least 6 million PBMCs. Through a sample-barcoded 5' primer and a J-beta primer mix, a second PCR was run for roughly 7 to 12 cycles. TCRdb independently ran MiXCR on the 5' RACE reads; one entry per CDR3 protein. The sample carries approximately 830,000 distinct CDR3 sequences, about 59% recorded once. This TCR came from a man under 40 in good health. The specimen was blood. This chain links TRBV29-1 with TRBJ1-2; D not resolved. CDR3 protein: CSVEGGYGYTF. As DNA, the CDR3 is TGCAGCGTTGAGGGCGGCTATGGCTACACCTTC.